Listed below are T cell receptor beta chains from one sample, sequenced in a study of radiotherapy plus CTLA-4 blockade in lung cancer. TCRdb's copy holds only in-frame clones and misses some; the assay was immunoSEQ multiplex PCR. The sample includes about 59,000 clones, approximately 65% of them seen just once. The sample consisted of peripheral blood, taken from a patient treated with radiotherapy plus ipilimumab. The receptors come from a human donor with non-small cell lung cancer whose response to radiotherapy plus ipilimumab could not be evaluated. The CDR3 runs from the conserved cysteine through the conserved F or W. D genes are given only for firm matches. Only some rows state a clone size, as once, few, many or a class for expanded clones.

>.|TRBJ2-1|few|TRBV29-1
TGCAGCGTTGTAGGTCTAGACTACAATGAGCAGTTCTTC
CSVVGLDYNEQFF
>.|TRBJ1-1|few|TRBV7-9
TGTGCCAGCCGATTCGTACAGGGAGACACTGAAGCTTTCTTT
CASRFVQGDTEAFF
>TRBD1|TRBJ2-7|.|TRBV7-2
TGTGCCAGCGCCCCCCGGGACAGTAGGTACGAGCAGTACTTC
CASAPRDSRYEQYF
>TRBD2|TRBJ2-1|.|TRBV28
TGTGCCTTGGGGGGGAGCTCCTACAATGAGCAGTTCTTC
CALGGSSYNEQFF
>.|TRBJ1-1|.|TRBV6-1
TGTGCCAGCATCCGAGGGAATGAAGCTTTCTTT
CASIRGNEAFF
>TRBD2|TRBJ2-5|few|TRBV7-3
TGTGCCAGCAGCTTAAGATCTAGCGGGGTTCAAGAGACCCAGTACTTC
CASSLRSSGVQETQYF
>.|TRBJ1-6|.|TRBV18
TGTGCCAGCTCATTACAGGAATACTCACCCCTCCACTTT
CASSLQEYSPLHF
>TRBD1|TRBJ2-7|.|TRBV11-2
TGTGCCAGCAGCTCCCCCGGAGGGACAGGGGGCAAGGACGAGCAGTACTTC
CASSSPGGTGGKDEQYF
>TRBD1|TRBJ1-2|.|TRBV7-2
TGTGCCAGCAGCTTAGCCGACAGGGGGCATGGCTACACCTTC
CASSLADRGHGYTF
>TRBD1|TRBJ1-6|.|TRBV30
TGTGCCTGGAACCCCGGACAGGGGAATTCACCCCTCCACTTT
CAWNPGQGNSPLHF
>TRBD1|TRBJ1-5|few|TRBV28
TGTGCCAGCAGTTTTAGCAGGGGGGTCAATCAGCCCCAGCATTTT
CASSFSRGVNQPQHF
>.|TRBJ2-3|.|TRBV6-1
TGTGCCAGCAGTGAAGTGCGCGGGACCGGGGATACGCAGTATTTT
CASSEVRGTGDTQYF
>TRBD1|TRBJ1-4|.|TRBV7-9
TGTGCCAGCAGCTTAGTGGGACAGGGGGCATCCTTATATGAAAAACTGTTTTTT
CASSLVGQGASLYEKLFF
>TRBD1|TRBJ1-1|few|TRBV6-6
TGTGCCAGCACCTCAGGGGGTCTGAACACTGAAGCTTTCTTT
CASTSGGLNTEAFF
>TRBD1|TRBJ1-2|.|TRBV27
TGTGCCAGCACCACGACAGGGGGCTATGGCTACACCTTC
CASTTTGGYGYTF
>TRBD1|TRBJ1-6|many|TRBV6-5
TGTGCCAGCAGTATCGCGACAGGGAATTCACCCCTCCACTTT
CASSIATGNSPLHF
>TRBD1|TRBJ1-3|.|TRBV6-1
TGTGCCAGCAGTTTAGGGACAGGAACCTTCCCCATATATTTT
CASSLGTGTFPIYF
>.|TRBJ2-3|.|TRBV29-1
TGCAGCGTTGAAGGACTTCGCACAGATACGCAGTATTTT
CSVEGLRTDTQYF
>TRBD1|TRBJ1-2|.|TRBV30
TGTGCCTGGAGTAGAGGGGGCAGGGGCTACACCTTC
CAWSRGGRGYTF
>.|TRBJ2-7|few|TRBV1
TGCACCAGCAGCCAAGTACTAGCGGGGGGGATCGAGCAGTACTTC
CTSSQVLAGGIEQYF
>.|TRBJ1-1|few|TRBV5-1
TGCGCCAGCAGCTTGGGACAGCCGAACACTGAAGCTTTCTTT
CASSLGQPNTEAFF
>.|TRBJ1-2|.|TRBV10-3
TGTGCCATCAGTGAAGAGGAGAACTATGGCTACACCTTC
CAISEEENYGYTF
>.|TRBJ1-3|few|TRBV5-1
TGCGCCAGCAGCAACGGAGGTTTAAATGGAAACACCATATATTTT
CASSNGGLNGNTIYF
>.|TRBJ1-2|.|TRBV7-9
TGTGCCAGCAGCTTTTCTATCAGGGGCCTTGGCTACACCTTC
CASSFSIRGLGYTF
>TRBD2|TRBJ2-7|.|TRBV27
TGTGCCAGCAGGCGGGGGGGCCCCTACGAGCAGTACTTC
CASRRGGPYEQYF
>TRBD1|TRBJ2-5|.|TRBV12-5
TGTGCTAGTGGCCTTAGCCTGACGGGACAGGGAGGACGAGAGACCCAGTACTTC
CASGLSLTGQGGRETQYF
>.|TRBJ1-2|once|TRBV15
TGTGCCACCAGCAGAGATGGGGGGTCCTACACCTTC
CATSRDGGSYTF
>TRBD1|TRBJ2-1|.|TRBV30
TGTGCCTGGAGTGTACCGACAGGGTCCTACAATGAGCAGTTCTTC
CAWSVPTGSYNEQFF
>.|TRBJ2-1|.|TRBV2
TGTGCCAGCCAGAGGGGGTATGAGCAGTTCTTC
CASQRGYEQFF
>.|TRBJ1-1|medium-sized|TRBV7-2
TGTGCCAGCAGCTTTCAGAGGTACACTGAAGCTTTCTTT
CASSFQRYTEAFF
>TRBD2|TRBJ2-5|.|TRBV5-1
TGCGCCAGCAGCTTGGATGCTAGCGGGGGGATGGAGCAGTACTTC
CASSLDASGGMEQYF
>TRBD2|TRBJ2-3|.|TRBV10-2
TGCGCCAGCAGTGATTTAGCGGGAGTCGTAGATACGCAGTATTTT
CASSDLAGVVDTQYF
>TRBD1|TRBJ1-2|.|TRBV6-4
TGTGCCAGCAGCATCAACAGGGGGCCTAACTATGGCTACACCTTC
CASSINRGPNYGYTF
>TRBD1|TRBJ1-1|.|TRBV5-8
TGTGCCAGCAGCTTGGTTTTTAGGACAGGGGCCACTGAAGCTTTCTTT
CASSLVFRTGATEAFF
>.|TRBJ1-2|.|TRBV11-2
TGTGCCAGCAGCTTAGAACAGTTAGGTAGTGGCTACACCTTC
CASSLEQLGSGYTF
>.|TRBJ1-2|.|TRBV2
TGTGCCAGCAGTATGGACAATAACTATGGCTACACCTTC
CASSMDNNYGYTF
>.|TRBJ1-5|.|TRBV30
TGTGCCTGGAGTGACAGCGGCAATCAGCCCCAGCGTTTT
CAWSDSGNQPQRF
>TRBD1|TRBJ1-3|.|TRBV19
TGTGCCAGTACCGGCGGGACAGGCAGCTTCTCTGGAAACACCATATATTTT
CASTGGTGSFSGNTIYF
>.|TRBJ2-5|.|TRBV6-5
TGTGCCAGCAGTTACAGGTCTAGCAGTTCCCAAGAGACCCAGTACTTC
CASSYRSSSSQETQYF
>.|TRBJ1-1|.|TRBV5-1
TGCGCCAGCAGCTTGTATCGGTGGGGGGGCACTGAAGCTTTCTTT
CASSLYRWGGTEAFF
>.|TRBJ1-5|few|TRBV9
TGTGCCAGCAGCGTAGGGGACACCCATCAGCCCCAGCATTTT
CASSVGDTHQPQHF
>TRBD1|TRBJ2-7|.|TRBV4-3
TGCGCCAGCAGCCAAGCGACAGGGGGCGTCACCTACGAGCAGTACTTC
CASSQATGGVTYEQYF
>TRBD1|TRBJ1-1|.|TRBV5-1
TGCGCCAGCAGCCTCTGGACAGGGAACACTGAAGCTTTCTTT
CASSLWTGNTEAFF
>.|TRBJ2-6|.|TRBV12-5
TGTGCTAGTGGTTTAGCGGGGGCCAACGTCCTGACTTTC
CASGLAGANVLTF
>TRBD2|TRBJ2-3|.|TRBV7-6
TGTGCCAGCAGCTTCGGGACTAGTGTAAATACGCAGTATTTT
CASSFGTSVNTQYF
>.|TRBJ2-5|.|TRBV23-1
TGCGCCAGCAGTCTACGGCCGACTAGGTTTGGCCAAGAGACCCAGTACTTC
CASSLRPTRFGQETQYF
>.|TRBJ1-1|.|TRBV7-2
TGTGCCAGCAGCTTAGCGCCAGGGCCGGGCACTGAAGCTTTCTTT
CASSLAPGPGTEAFF
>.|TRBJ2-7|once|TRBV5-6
TGTGCCAGCAGCCGGGACTACGAGCAGTACTTC
CASSRDYEQYF
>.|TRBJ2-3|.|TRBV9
TGTGCCAGCAGCGCCGGGGTGATGGGGGCATGGACAGATACGCAGTATTTT
CASSAGVMGAWTDTQYF
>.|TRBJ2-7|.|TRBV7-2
TGTGCCAGCAGCTTCGTTCCCTCCTACGAGCAGTACTTC
CASSFVPSYEQYF
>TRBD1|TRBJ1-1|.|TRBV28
TGTGCCAGCAGTAACCTGGGGGACAGGGGGCTGAAAGAAGCTTTCTTT
CASSNLGDRGLKEAFF
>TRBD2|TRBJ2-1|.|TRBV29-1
TGCAGCGTTGAGTCCCTCCAGCGGGGATCCTACAATGAGCAGTTCTTC
CSVESLQRGSYNEQFF
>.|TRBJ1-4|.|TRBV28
TGTGCCAGCAGCCTAACCGGGGGTTGGGAAAAACTGTTTTTT
CASSLTGGWEKLFF